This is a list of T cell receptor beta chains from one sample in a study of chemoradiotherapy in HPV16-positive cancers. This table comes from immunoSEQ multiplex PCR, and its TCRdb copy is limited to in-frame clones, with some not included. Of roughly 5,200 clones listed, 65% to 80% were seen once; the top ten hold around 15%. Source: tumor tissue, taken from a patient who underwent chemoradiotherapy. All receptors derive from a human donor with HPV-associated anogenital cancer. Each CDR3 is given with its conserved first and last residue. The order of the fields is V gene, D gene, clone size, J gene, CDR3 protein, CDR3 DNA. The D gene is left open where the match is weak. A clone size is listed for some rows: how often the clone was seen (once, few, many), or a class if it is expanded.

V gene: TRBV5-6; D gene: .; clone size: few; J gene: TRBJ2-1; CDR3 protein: CASSWIANNEQFF; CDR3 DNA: TGTGCCAGCAGCTGGATTGCGAACAATGAGCAGTTCTTC
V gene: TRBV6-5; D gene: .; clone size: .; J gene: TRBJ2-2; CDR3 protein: CASSPWVSTGELFF; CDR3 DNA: TGTGCCAGCAGTCCCTGGGTCTCAACCGGGGAGCTGTTTTTT
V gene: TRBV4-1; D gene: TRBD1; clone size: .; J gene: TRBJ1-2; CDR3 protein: CASSQGGGWTGDYGYTF; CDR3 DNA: TGCGCCAGCAGCCAAGGGGGCGGCTGGACAGGAGACTATGGCTACACCTTC
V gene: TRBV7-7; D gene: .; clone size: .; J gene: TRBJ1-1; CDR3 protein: CASSSQTNTEAFF; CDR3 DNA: TGTGCTAGCAGCTCACAGACGAACACTGAAGCTTTCTTT
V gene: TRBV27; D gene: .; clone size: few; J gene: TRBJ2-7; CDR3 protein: CATGSGSYEQYF; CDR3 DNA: TGTGCCACAGGGTCTGGCTCCTACGAGCAGTACTTC
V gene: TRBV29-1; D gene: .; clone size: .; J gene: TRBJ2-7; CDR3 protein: CSVWGNYEQYF; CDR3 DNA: TGCAGCGTTTGGGGGAACTACGAGCAGTACTTC
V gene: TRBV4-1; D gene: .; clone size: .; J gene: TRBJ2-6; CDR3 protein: CASSQGGNANVLTF; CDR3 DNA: TGCGCCAGCAGCCAAGGGGGGAATGCCAACGTCCTGACTTTC
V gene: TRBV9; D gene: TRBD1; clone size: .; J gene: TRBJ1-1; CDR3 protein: CASSVAGQGALAFF; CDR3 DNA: TGTGCCAGCAGCGTAGCCGGACAGGGGGCTTTGGCTTTCTTT
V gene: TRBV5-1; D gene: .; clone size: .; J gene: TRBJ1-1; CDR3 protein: CASSLAGEEGTEAFF; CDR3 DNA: TGCGCCAGCAGCTTGGCCGGGGAGGAGGGCACTGAAGCTTTCTTT
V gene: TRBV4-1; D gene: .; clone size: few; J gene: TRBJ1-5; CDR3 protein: CASSPRLDSNQPQHF; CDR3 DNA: TGCGCCAGCAGCCCCCGGTTAGATAGCAATCAGCCCCAGCATTTT
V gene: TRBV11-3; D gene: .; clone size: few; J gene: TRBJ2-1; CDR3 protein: CASSIGTAEQFF; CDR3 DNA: TGTGCCAGCAGCATCGGGACCGCTGAGCAGTTCTTC
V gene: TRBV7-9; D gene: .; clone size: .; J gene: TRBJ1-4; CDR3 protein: CASSILGKLFF; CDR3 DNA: TGTGCCAGCAGCATACTTGGGAAACTGTTTTTT
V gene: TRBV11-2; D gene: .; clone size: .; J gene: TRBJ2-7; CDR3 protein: CASSLDRNRAYEQYF; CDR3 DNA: TGTGCCAGCAGCTTAGATAGGAACAGAGCCTACGAGCAGTACTTC
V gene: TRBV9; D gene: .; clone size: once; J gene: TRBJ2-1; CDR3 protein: CASSQGDTYNEQFF; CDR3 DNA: TGTGCCAGCAGCCAAGGGGACACCTACAATGAGCAGTTCTTC
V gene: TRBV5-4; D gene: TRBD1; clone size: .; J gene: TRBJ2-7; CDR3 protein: CASSSGQLGEQYF; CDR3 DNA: TGTGCCAGCAGCTCGGGACAGCTGGGCGAGCAGTACTTC
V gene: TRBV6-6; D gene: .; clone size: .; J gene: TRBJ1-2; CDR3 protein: CASSLAGIAYGYTF; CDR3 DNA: TGTGCCAGCAGTTTGGCAGGGATCGCCTATGGCTACACCTTC
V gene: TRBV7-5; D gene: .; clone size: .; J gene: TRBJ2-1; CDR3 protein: CVRSLHGLFSYNEQFF; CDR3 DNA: TGTGTCAGAAGTCTACACGGGCTGTTCTCCTACAATGAGCAGTTCTTC
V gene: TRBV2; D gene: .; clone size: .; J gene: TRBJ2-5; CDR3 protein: CASSERVQETQYF; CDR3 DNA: TGTGCCAGCAGTGAACGGGTTCAAGAGACCCAGTACTTC
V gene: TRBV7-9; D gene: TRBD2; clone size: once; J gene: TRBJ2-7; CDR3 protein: CASSSTSGALNEQYF; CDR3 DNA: TGTGCCAGCAGCTCGACTAGCGGGGCCCTCAACGAGCAGTACTTC
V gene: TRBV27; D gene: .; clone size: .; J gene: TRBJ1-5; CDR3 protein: CASSFSREQPQHF; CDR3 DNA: TGTGCCAGCAGTTTTTCGCGGGAACAGCCCCAGCATTTT
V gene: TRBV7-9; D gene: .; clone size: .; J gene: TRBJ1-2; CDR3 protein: CASSPSRGSAYGYTF; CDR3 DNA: TGTGCCAGCAGCCCCAGTCGAGGGAGTGCCTATGGCTACACCTTC
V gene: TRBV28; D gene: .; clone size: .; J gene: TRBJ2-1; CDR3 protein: CASSLGSNEQFF; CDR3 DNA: TGTGCCAGCAGTTTGGGATCCAATGAGCAGTTCTTC
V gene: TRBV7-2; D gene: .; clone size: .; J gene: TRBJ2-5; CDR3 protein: CASSLGGQSPTQYF; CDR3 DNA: TGTGCCAGCAGCTTAGGAGGCCAGTCGCCGACCCAGTACTTC
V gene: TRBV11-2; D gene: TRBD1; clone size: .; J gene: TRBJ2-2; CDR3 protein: CASSLRPSGTVNTGELFF; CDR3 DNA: TGTGCCAGCAGCTTAAGGCCGTCGGGGACAGTCAACACCGGGGAGCTGTTTTTT
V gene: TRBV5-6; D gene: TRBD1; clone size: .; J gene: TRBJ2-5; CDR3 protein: CASSLADRQGLGETQYF; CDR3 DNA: TGTGCCAGCAGCTTGGCCGATAGACAGGGCCTAGGAGAGACCCAGTACTTC
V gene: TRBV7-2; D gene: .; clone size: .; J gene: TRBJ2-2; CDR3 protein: CASRNPMGRNTGELFF; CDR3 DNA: TGTGCCAGCAGGAACCCCATGGGGCGGAACACCGGGGAGCTGTTTTTT
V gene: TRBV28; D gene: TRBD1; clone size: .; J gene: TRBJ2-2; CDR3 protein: CASSFLTGAAGELFF; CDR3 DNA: TGTGCCAGCAGTTTCCTGACAGGGGCGGCCGGGGAGCTGTTTTTT
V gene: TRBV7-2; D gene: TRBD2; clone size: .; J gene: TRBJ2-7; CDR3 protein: CASSLGSSGSAYEQYF; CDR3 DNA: TGTGCCAGCAGCTTAGGTTCTAGCGGGTCGGCCTACGAGCAGTACTTC
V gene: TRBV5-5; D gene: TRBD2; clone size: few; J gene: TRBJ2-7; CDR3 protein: CASSFGGGYEQYF; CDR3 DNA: TGTGCCAGCAGCTTTGGCGGGGGCTACGAGCAGTACTTC
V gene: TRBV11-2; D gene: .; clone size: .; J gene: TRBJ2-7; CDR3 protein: CASRSKPYEQYF; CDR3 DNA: TGTGCCAGCAGGTCGAAACCCTACGAGCAGTACTTC
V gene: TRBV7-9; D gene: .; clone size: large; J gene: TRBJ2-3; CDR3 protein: CASNRANRGTDTQYF; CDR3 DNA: TGTGCCAGCAACCGAGCTAACAGGGGCACAGATACGCAGTATTTT
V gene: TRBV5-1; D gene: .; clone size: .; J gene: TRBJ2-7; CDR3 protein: CASSFGGAYEQYF; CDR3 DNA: TGCGCCAGCAGCTTCGGGGGCGCTTACGAGCAGTACTTC
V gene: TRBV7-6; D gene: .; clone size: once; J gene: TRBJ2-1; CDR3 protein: CASSLGPYSYNEQFF; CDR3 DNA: TGTGCCAGCAGCTTGGGGCCTTACTCCTACAATGAGCAGTTCTTC
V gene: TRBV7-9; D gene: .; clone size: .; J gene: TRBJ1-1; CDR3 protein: CASSGAQNTEAFF; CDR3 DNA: TGTGCCAGCAGCGGGGCGCAGAACACTGAAGCTTTCTTT
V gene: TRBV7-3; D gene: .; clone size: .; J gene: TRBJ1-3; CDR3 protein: CASRAYSYGNTIYF; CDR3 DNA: TGTGCCAGCAGAGCTTACAGCTATGGAAACACCATATATTTT
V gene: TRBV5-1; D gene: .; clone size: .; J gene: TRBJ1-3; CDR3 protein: CASSLLGTSGNTIYF; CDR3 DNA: TGCGCCAGCAGCTTATTGGGGACCTCTGGAAACACCATATATTTT
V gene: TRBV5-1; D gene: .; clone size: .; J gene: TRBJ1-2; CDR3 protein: CASSLEAGQYGYTF; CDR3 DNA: TGCGCCAGCAGCTTGGAGGCAGGGCAGTATGGCTACACCTTC
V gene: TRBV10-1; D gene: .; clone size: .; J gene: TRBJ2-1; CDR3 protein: CASSENVYNEQFF; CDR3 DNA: TGCGCCAGCAGTGAGAACGTCTACAATGAGCAGTTCTTC
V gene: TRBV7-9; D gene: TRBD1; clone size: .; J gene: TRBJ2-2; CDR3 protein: CASKPTGVRTGELFF; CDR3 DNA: TGTGCCAGCAAACCTACAGGGGTGCGGACCGGGGAGCTGTTTTTT
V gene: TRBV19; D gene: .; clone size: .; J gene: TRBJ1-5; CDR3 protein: CASSIGQPQHF; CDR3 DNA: TGTGCCAGTAGTATCGGACAGCCCCAGCATTTT
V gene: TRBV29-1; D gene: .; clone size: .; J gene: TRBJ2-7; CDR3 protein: CSVEAGRQYF; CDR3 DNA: TGCAGCGTTGAGGCAGGGAGACAGTACTTC
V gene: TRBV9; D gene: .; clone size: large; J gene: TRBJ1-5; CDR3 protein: CASSPYRGNQPQHF; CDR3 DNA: TGTGCCAGCAGCCCTTACAGGGGCAATCAGCCCCAGCATTTT
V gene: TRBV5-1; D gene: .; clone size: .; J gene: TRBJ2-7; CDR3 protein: CASSSYVDGYEQYF; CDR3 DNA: TGCGCCAGCAGTTCTTATGTAGACGGATACGAGCAGTACTTC
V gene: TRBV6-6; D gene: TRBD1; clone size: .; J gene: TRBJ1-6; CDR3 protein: CASRPPGQGGSPLHF; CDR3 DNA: TGTGCCAGCAGACCACCGGGACAGGGGGGTTCACCCCTCCACTTT
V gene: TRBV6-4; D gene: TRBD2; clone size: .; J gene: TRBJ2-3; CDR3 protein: CASSDAGGTDTQYF; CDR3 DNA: TGTGCCAGCAGTGACGCGGGGGGCACAGATACGCAGTATTTT
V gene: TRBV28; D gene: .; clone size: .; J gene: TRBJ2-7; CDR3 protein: CASSRRVERGEQYF; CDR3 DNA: TGTGCCAGCAGCCGCAGGGTAGAGAGGGGGGAGCAGTACTTC
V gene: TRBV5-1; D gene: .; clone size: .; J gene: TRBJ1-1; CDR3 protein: CASSDRGSRSEAFF; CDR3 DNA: TGCGCCAGCAGCGATAGAGGGAGCCGGAGTGAGGCTTTCTTT
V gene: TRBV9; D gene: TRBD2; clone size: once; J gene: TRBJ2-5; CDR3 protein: CASSVDVSGGKTQYF; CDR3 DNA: TGTGCCAGCAGCGTAGACGTTAGCGGGGGGAAGACCCAGTACTTC
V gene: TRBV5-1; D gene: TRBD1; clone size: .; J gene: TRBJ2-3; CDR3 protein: CASSLYSGQGTDTQYF; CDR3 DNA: TGCGCCAGCAGCTTGTATTCGGGACAGGGCACAGATACGCAGTATTTT
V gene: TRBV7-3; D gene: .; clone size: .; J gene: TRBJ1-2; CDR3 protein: CASSSGEGYGYTF; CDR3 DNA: TGTGCCAGCAGCTCAGGGGAGGGGTATGGCTACACCTTC
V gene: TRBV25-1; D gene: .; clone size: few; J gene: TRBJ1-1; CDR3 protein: CASSESLAAFF; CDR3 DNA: TGTGCCAGCAGTGAATCCCTCGCGGCTTTCTTT
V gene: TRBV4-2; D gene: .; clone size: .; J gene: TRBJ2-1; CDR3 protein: CASSQGPPGVAKGDEQFF; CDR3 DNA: TGTGCCAGCAGCCAAGGCCCCCCGGGGGTAGCGAAAGGGGATGAGCAGTTCTTC
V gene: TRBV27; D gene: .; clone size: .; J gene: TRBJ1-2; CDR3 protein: CASRTGTVNGYTF; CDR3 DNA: TGTGCCAGCAGAACCGGGACGGTAAATGGCTACACCTTC
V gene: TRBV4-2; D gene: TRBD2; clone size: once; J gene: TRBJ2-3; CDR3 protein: CASSQEPGGQTDTQYF; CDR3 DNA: TGTGCCAGCAGCCAAGAACCGGGGGGGCAAACAGATACGCAGTATTTT
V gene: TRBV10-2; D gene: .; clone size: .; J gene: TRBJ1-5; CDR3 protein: CASSGQEFVAQHF; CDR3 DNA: TGCGCCAGCAGTGGACAGGAGTTTGTGGCCCAGCATTTT